A selection of T cell receptor beta chains follows, all from one sample in a study of radiation and T cells in renal cell carcinoma. Only in-frame clones appear in the TCRdb table, and some are missing; sequencing was by immunoSEQ multiplex PCR. Here the sample spans some 58,000 clones, roughly 79% being singletons. The source material was blood, sampled from a patient whose treatment included radiotherapy and nephrectomy. Receptor source: a man between 60 and 70 years old with renal cell carcinoma. Each CDR3 is given with its conserved first and last residue. D genes are given only for firm matches. Clone size is stated in some rows and not others, as once, few, many or a class when expanded.

clone_size	v_call	d_call	j_call	cdr3_aa	cdr3_nt
.	TRBV27	.	TRBJ2-2	CASSLGQTAGELFF	TGTGCCAGCAGTTTAGGGCAGACCGCCGGGGAGCTGTTTTTT
.	TRBV29-1	TRBD1	TRBJ2-7	CSALPLQGTYEQYF	TGCAGCGCCTTGCCGCTACAGGGGACCTACGAGCAGTACTTC
.	TRBV6-6	.	TRBJ2-7	CAITPDGYYEQYF	TGTGCCATCACTCCCGACGGCTACTACGAGCAGTACTTC
.	TRBV6-5	TRBD2	TRBJ2-1	CASSYSLAGDNEQFF	TGTGCCAGCAGTTACTCACTAGCGGGAGACAATGAGCAGTTCTTC
.	TRBV7-9	TRBD1	TRBJ1-2	CASSPGQANYGYTF	TGTGCCAGCAGCCCTGGACAGGCTAACTATGGCTACACCTTC
.	TRBV4-3	TRBD2	TRBJ2-3	CASSQGVAGGGRGTDTQYF	TGCGCCAGCAGCCAAGGCGTAGCGGGGGGGGGTAGGGGCACAGATACGCAGTATTTT
.	TRBV19	.	TRBJ1-3	CASSTSRSFSGNTIYF	TGTGCCAGTAGTACCTCCAGGAGTTTCTCTGGAAACACCATATATTTT
few	TRBV9	.	TRBJ2-3	CASSVEAAGYGTDTQYF	TGTGCCAGCAGCGTAGAAGCCGCAGGTTACGGCACAGATACGCAGTATTTT
.	TRBV5-1	.	TRBJ2-1	CASSLRGTVDEQFF	TGCGCCAGCAGCCTACGGGGGACGGTAGATGAGCAGTTCTTC
.	TRBV14	.	TRBJ1-1	CASSQDAYYTEAFF	TGTGCCAGCAGCCAAGATGCGTATTACACTGAAGCTTTCTTT
.	TRBV5-4	TRBD1	TRBJ2-1	CASSDRVRDEQFF	TGTGCCAGCAGCGACAGGGTCAGGGATGAGCAGTTCTTC
few	TRBV7-8	.	TRBJ1-5	CASSLSGAAGQPQHF	TGTGCCAGCAGCCTGTCAGGGGCCGCCGGTCAGCCCCAGCATTTT
.	TRBV21-1	.	TRBJ2-6	CAIAGRVPGANVLTF	TGTGCCATTGCAGGTCGGGTCCCTGGGGCCAACGTCCTGACTTTC
.	TRBV21-1	.	TRBJ2-1	CASSTPGLAETSYNEQFF	TGTGCCAGCAGCACACCGGGACTAGCGGAAACCTCCTACAATGAGCAGTTCTTC
once	TRBV7-9	TRBD1	TRBJ1-2	CASSLVGRDRVGYTF	TGTGCCAGCAGCTTAGTGGGCAGGGACAGGGTTGGCTACACCTTC
few	TRBV6-5	.	TRBJ2-6	CASSEGANVLTF	TGTGCCAGCAGTGAAGGGGCCAACGTCCTGACTTTC
.	TRBV28	.	TRBJ1-1	CASSLGPSRGMNTEAFF	TGTGCCAGCAGTTTAGGACCCTCCCGCGGGATGAACACTGAAGCTTTCTTT
.	TRBV5-1	TRBD2	TRBJ2-2	CASSFTGGGSGELFF	TGCGCCAGCAGCTTCACGGGCGGGGGATCCGGGGAGCTGTTTTTT
.	TRBV7-8	TRBD1	TRBJ1-3	CASSLEGQSRPGNTIYF	TGTGCCAGCAGCTTAGAGGGACAGTCAAGGCCCGGAAACACCATATATTTT
.	TRBV5-4	.	TRBJ2-3	CASSLDGSTDTQYF	TGTGCCAGCAGCCTGGACGGCAGCACAGATACGCAGTATTTT
.	TRBV6-5	TRBD2	TRBJ2-1	CASSYSLAGGVSEQFF	TGTGCCAGCAGTTACTCGCTAGCGGGGGGAGTTAGTGAGCAGTTCTTC